These 9 T cell receptor beta chains were all obtained from the same sample, sequenced in a study of T cell responses to AZD1222 COVID-19 vaccine. The method was immunoSEQ multiplex PCR; TCRdb's version includes in-frame clones alone and lacks a portion of them. The sample holds roughly 270,000 clones, roughly 93% seen once. Sequencing used peripheral blood, obtained 28 days after the second AZD1222 dose. These TCRs come from an adult who received the AZD1222 COVID-19 vaccine.

The J gene is TRBJ1-1, the V gene TRBV5-1; no firm D call. Trimming pared 4 bases from V and 1 base from J, leaving 8 bases between. This CDR3 has 13 residues. Per the germline V gene, CDR1 is SGHRS and CDR2 is YFSETQ. The CDR3 DNA reads as TGCGCCAGCAGCGTAGACGGGAACACTGAAGCTTTCTTT. Protein sequence: CASSVDGNTEAFF.

This sequence joins TRBV3-1 (or the pseudogene TRBV3-2) and TRBJ1-4; TRBD1 is a possible D gene (5 bases). The CDR3 runs to 15 residues. Per the germline V gene, CDR1 is LGHDT and CDR2 is YNNKEL (reference sequence). V was shortened by 3 bases and J by 2 bases, with 10 bases between the two germline ends. The CDR3 DNA reads TGTGCCAGCAGCCAGTTAGCAGGGACTAATGAAAAACTGTTTTTT. This encodes CASSQLAGTNEKLFF.

This clone was seen a single time. CDR3 protein: CASSSSQQGNSPLHF. The DNA for the CDR3 is TGTGCCAGCAGCTCCAGCCAACAGGGTAATTCACCCCTCCACTTT. The chain employs TRBV7-8 and TRBJ1-6, with D possibly being TRBD1 (6 bases). V lost 4 bases, J lost 6 bases, and 13 bases lay in between. The CDR3 runs to 15 residues. Germline values: CDR1 SGHVS, CDR2 FQNEAQ.

V is TRBV28 and J is TRBJ1-5, with D tentatively TRBD1 (6 bases). V lost 6 bases, J lost 11 bases, and 23 bases lay in between. The CDR3 covers 15 residues. CDR1 is MDHEN, CDR2 SYDVKM, per germline. CDR3: CASRVRTVQSGAQHF. CDR3 sequence (DNA): TGTGCCAGCAGGGTTCGGACAGTACAATCAGGGGCCCAGCATTTT.

The gene calls are TRBV5-6 and TRBJ2-7, with D unclear. V shed 0 bases and J shed 5 bases, with 12 bases lying between them. CDR1 is SGHDT, CDR2 YYEEEE, per germline. CDR3 size: 14 residues. CDR3 region: CASSLGGSLHEQYF. CDR3 bases: TGTGCCAGCAGCTTGGGGGGTTCTCTTCACGAGCAGTACTTC. The variable domain in full, with the rest retrieved from reference TRBV5-6 and TRBJ2-7, is DAGVTQSPTHLIKTRGQQVTLRCSPKSGHDTVSWYQQALGQGPQFIFQYYEEEERQRGNFPDRFSGHQFPNYSSELNVNALLLGDSALYLCASSLGGSLHEQYFGPGTRLTVT.

V gene TRBV7-8 combines with J gene TRBJ2-7; possibly TRBD2 for D (5 bases). Per germline, CDR1 SGHVS and CDR2 FQNEAQ. This CDR3 is 16 amino acids long. Trimming pared 2 bases from V and 5 bases from J, leaving 19 bases between. The CDR3 reads CASSLTEASSLHEQYF. The DNA of the CDR3 is TGTGCCAGCAGCTTAACCGAGGCTAGCAGCCTCCACGAGCAGTACTTC. Drawing the rest from reference TRBV7-8 and TRBJ2-7, the complete variable domain is GAGVSQSPRYKVAKRGQDVALRCDPISGHVSLFWYQQALGQGPEFLTYFQNEAQLDKSGLPSDRFFAERPEGSVSTLKIQRTQQEDSAVYLCASSLTEASSLHEQYFGPGTRLTVT.

As to this clone: The sample contains more than one DNA sequence encoding this CDR3. This rearrangement joins TRBV6-6 to TRBJ2-7; no definite D call. Deletions cut 5 bases from V and 2 bases from J, with 4 bases between. This CDR3 comprises 11 residues. Germline CDR1 is MNHNY and CDR2 is SVGAGI (reference sequence). The CDR3 region has the DNA TGTGCCAGCAGTCAAACCTACGAGCAGTACTTC. Translated, it gives CASSQTYEQYF.

The chain couples TRBV28 to TRBJ1-2, with TRBD1 as a possible D gene (6 bases). The CDR3 runs 12 residues. The germline gives CDR1 MDHEN, CDR2 SYDVKM. Trimming took off 7 bases at V and 7 bases at J, with 13 bases between the two ends. CDR3 amino acids: CASTSEGVGYTF. CDR3 DNA sequence: TGTGCCAGCACTTCTGAGGGGGTTGGCTACACCTTC.

The V gene is TRBV13, the J gene TRBJ2-5; maybe TRBD1 (6 bases). This CDR3 region has 13 residues. V was shortened by 4 bases and J by 4 bases, with 10 bases between the two germline ends. Germline CDR1 reads PRHDT; CDR2 reads FYEKMQ (reference sequence). The CDR3 DNA is TGTGCCAGCAGCTCCACAGGGCGAGAGACCCAGTACTTC. Encoded protein: CASSSTGRETQYF.